The present T cell receptor (beta chain) was sequenced within a study of blood T cell repertoires in COVID-19. Study overall: Spain, Italy and the United States supplied samples that represented acute and convalescent COVID-19. T cells, B-cell-depleted T cells, or PBMCs provided the cDNA or gDNA that served as material.

Concerning this clone: One end of the junction is discordant with germline, which a read error may explain.

The germline V gene encodes CDR1 MNHEY and CDR2 SVGAGI. The CDR3 totals 12 residues. Original analysis: Estimates of nucleated cell counts were drawn from the amplification of reference gene primers. The protocol was immunoSEQ multiplex PCR, while the TCRdb copy is restricted to in-frame clones and leaves out a portion. V, J and clone size were drawn from that table, and D and trimming were deduced from the DNA. This sample carries approximately 88,000 clones, around 87% of them seen once, and the ten largest clones take around 15%. Sequences were obtained from peripheral blood. The source of this sequence is a male donor with acute or convalescent COVID-19. The chain is built from TRBV6-5 and TRBJ2-7; D gene uncertain. CDR3 bases: TGTGCCAGCAGTGACTCTGCTCGGGAGCAGTACTTC. Protein product: CASSDSAREQYF.